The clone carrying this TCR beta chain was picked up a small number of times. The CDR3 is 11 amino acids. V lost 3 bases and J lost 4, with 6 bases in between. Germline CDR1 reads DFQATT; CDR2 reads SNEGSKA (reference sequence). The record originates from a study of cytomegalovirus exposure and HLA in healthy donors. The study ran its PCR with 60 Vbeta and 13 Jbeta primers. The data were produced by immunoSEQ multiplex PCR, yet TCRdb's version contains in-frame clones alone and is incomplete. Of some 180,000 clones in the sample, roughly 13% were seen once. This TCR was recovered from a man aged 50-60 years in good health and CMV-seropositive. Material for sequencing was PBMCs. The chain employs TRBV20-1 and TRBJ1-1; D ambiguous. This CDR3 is CSASRSTEAFF. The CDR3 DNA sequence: TGCAGTGCTAGTAGATCCACTGAAGCTTTCTTT.